This T cell receptor beta chain was sequenced during a study of human T cells and chemical hapten exposure. The study's findings and limits: Clustering by CDR3 similarity yielded significantly more large clusters from expanded TCRs than controls.

Single cDNA molecules in the library carried unique molecular identifiers attached during preparation. TCRdb itself ran the RACE reads through MiXCR, one entry per CDR3 protein. The table lists 270,000 or so distinct CDR3 sequences, roughly 8% of them singletons. Regarding this clonotype: The antigen remains unidentified.

Time point reported: pre-sensitization, week 0. As for treatment: therapeutic diphenylcyclopropenone sensitization with weekly scalp DPC. After removal of 6 bases from V and 4 bases from J, the junction contained 7 bases not matched to a gene. The CDR3 is 15 residues long. This TCR was sampled from a man aged 18-30 years with alopecia areata. Some clones in this sample may be carry-over from other donors' samples. The rearrangement links TRBV12-3 or TRBV12-4 to TRBJ2-2; 8 bases map to TRBD1. This specimen was whole blood, taken in connection with sensitization to the hapten diphenylcyclopropenone (DPC). Here the CDR3 reads CASRADRAGTGELFF. The CDR3 coding sequence is TGTGCCAGCAGGGCGGACAGGGCGGGCACCGGGGAGCTGTTTTTT.